This TCR beta chain was sequenced during a study of T cell repertoires in cytomegalovirus infection. Study-level background: From public TCR beta signatures came an indication of both CMV infection and matching HLA type.

V lost 4 bases, J lost 4 bases, and 19 bases lay in between. Germline values: CDR1 GTSNPN, CDR2 SVGIG (reference sequence). The CDR3 is 15 residues long. Study-wide results and limits: The study identified carriers of CMV plus the relevant HLA from cumulative public TCR beta family frequency. HLA-C-restricted CMV-specific TCR beta clonotypes prevailed in the ex vivo response.

TCRdb re-derived calls from the reads in MiXCR, one entry per CDR3 protein. This table holds fewer than 550,000 distinct CDR3 sequences, 16% found once. This clonotype has just a few counts. Its specificity is not known. The TCR sequence derives from a human donor in good health (CMV status not recorded). Some clones in this sample may be carry-over from other donors' samples. The rearrangement joins TRBV30 to TRBJ1-2; D is undetermined. The source material was CD8+ T cells from PBMCs. The CDR3 reads CAWMTLSAGSYGYTF. The CDR3 nucleotides read TGTGCCTGGATGACCTTGTCTGCGGGAAGCTATGGCTACACCTTC.